This T cell receptor beta chain was recorded in a study of T-cell reconstitution after alpha-beta-depleted transplantation in children. Only a few counts were recorded for this clonotype. What it recognizes is unknown. The ends were cut back, 5 bases at V and 4 bases at J, with 8 bases in the middle. CDR3 length: 12 residues. CDR1 and CDR2 from the germline V gene are LGHDT and YNNKEL (reference sequence). Library preparation (for TCRbeta) was performed with unique molecular identifiers. TCRdb ran MiXCR on the PCR reads and lists one entry per CDR3 protein. Among fewer than 550,000 distinct CDR3 sequences, more than 9.5% were seen once, and the ten largest hold less than 15%. Study-wide findings and caveats: T-cell counts and diversity at one year following transplant were attributed mainly to newly produced T cells. From surviving recipient T cells and thymic progenitors came the high day-60 TCRbeta diversity observed in some patients. Several hundred expanded graft clones reportedly were the source of alpha-beta T cells about two months after transplant.

The specimen comprised PBMCs, mostly from graft donor cells, sampled 180 days after TCRalphabeta/CD19-depleted stem cell transplant. The receptor was derived from a female patient aged 2-10 years who had a stem cell transplant for aplastic anemia, so the T cells may come from the graft donor. The chain combines TRBV3-1 with TRBJ1-2; the D gene is possibly TRBD1 (5 bases). The CDR3 spells CASSGTVYGYTF. The CDR3 DNA follows: TGTGCCAGCAGCGGGACGGTCTATGGCTACACCTTC. Drawing the rest from reference TRBV3-1 and TRBJ1-2, the complete variable domain is DTAVSQTPKYLVTQMGNDKSIKCEQNLGHDTMYWYKQDSKKFLKIMFSYNNKELIINETVPNRFSPKSPDKAHLNLHINSLELGDSAVYFCASSGTVYGYTFGSGTRLTVV.